Listed here is a single TCR beta chain. Its antigen is unidentified. The junction departs from the called germline gene at one end, perhaps through a read error. The sample comes from a study of CD8 T cells in ankylosing spondylitis. Findings and caveats of the study: Significantly higher representation of disease-linked clones was reported for matched ankylosing spondylitis synovial fluid. The study identified a TCR beta motif of several highly homologous variants that appeared characteristic of ankylosing spondylitis blood.

In TCRdb, the 5' RACE reads were re-called with MiXCR into one record per CDR3 protein. The sample lists approximately 400,000 distinct CDR3 sequences; roughly a quarter were seen once. The CDR3 has 14 residues. Germline assignment: CDR1 LGHDT and CDR2 YNNKEL (reference sequence). The source material was blood, either unsorted or a sorted T cell fraction (not recorded which). The sequence was collected from a male donor with ankylosing spondylitis. The gene calls are TRBV3-1 and TRBJ2-5; the D gene is possibly TRBD2 (6 bases). CDR3 sequence (DNA): TGTGCCAGCACTACAGGAGGGACCTCCGAGACCCAGAACTTC. It yields the protein CASTTGGTSETQNF.